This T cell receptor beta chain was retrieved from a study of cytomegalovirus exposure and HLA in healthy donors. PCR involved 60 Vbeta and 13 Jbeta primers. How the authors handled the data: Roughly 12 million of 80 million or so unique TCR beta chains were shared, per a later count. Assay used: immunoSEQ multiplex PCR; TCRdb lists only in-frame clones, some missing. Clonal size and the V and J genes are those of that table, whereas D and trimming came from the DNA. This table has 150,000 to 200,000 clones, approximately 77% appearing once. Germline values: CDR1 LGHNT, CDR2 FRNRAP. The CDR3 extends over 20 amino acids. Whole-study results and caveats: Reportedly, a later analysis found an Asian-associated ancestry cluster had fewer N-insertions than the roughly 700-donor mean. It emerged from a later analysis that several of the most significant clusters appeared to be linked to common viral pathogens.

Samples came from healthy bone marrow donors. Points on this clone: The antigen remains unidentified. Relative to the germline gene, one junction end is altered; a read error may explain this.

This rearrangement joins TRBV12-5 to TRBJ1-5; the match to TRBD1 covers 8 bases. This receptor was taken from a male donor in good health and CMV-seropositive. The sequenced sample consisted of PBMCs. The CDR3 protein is CASGLVLTGQGAWVNRPQHF. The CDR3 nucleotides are TGTGCTAGTGGTTTGGTACTGACAGGGCAGGGGGCCTGGGTTAATCGGCCCCAGCATTTT.